This TCR beta chain was recovered during a study of shared T cell receptors in the human thymus. The protocol was immunoSEQ multiplex PCR, while the TCRdb copy is restricted to in-frame clones and leaves out a portion. The sample has hundreds of thousands of clones; 85% to 95% are singletons. The clonotype originates from a human donor. Sequencing used thymocytes.

CDR3 sequence (DNA): TGTGCCAGCAGCGTCCGGGCCGATACAGATCAGCCCCAGCATTTT. It is translated as CASSVRADTDQPQHF. V and J are TRBV9 and TRBJ1-5; D call uncertain. V was cut by 2 bases and J by 5 bases, with 14 bases left in between. The CDR3 covers 15 residues. The germline V gene encodes CDR1 SGDLS and CDR2 YYNGEE.